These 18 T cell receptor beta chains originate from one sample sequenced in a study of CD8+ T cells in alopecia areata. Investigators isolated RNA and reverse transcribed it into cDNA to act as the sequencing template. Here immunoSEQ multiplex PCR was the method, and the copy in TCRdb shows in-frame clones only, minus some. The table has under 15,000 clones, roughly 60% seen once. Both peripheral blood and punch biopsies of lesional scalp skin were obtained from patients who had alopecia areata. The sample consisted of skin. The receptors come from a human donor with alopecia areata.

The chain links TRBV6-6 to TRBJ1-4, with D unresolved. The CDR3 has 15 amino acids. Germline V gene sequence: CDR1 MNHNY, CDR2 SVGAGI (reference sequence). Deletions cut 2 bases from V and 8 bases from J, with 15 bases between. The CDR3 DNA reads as TGTGCCAGCAGTTACCAAGCTGGCAGATGGGAAAAACTGTTTTTT. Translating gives CASSYQAGRWEKLFF.

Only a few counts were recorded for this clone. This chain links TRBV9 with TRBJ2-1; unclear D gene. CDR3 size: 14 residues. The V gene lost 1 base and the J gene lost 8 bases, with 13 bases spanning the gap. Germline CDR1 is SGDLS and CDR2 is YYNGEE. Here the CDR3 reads CASSVRVKGDEQFF. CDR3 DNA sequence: TGTGCCAGCAGCGTACGTGTCAAGGGCGATGAGCAGTTCTTC.

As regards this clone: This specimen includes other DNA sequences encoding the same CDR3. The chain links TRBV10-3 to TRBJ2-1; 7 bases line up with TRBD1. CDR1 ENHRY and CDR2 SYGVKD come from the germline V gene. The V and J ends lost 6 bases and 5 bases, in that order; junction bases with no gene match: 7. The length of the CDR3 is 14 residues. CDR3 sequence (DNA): TGTGCCATCAGCAACAGGGGAGTTAACAATGAGCAGTTCTTC. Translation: CAISNRGVNNEQFF.

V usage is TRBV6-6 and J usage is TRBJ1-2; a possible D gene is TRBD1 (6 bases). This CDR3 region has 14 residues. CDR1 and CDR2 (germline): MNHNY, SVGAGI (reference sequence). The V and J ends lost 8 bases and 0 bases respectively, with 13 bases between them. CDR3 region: CASGGQSSNYGYTF. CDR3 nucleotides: TGTGCCAGCGGAGGACAGTCCTCTAACTATGGCTACACCTTC.

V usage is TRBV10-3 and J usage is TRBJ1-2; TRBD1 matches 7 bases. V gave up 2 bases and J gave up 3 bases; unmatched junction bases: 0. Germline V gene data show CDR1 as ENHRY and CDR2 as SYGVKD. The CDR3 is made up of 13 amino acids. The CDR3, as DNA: TGTGCCATCAGTGAGGGACAGGACTATGGCTACACCTTC. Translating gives CAISEGQDYGYTF.

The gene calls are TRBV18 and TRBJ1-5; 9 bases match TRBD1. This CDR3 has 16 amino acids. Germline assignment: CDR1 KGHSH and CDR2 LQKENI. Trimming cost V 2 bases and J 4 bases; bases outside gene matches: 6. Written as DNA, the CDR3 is TGTGCCAGCTCACCAGGACAGGGGATGTATAATCAGCCCCAGCATTTT. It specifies CASSPGQGMYNQPQHF.

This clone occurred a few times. CDR3 coding DNA: TGTGCCAGCAGCCAATCGACAAGCTCTGGGGCCAACGTCCTGACTTTC. Translating it yields CASSQSTSSGANVLTF. This rearrangement joins TRBV13 to TRBJ2-6, with unresolved D. Trimming removed 5 bases at V and 0 bases at J, with 11 bases between. Germline V gives CDR1 PRHDT, CDR2 FYEKMQ (reference sequence). The CDR3 is 16 amino acids. Full variable domain (rest looked up from reference TRBV13 and TRBJ2-6): AAGVIQSPRHLIKEKRETATLKCYPIPRHDTVYWYQQGPGQDPQFLISFYEKMQSDKGSIPDRFSAQQFSDYHSELNMSSLELGDSALYFCASSQSTSSGANVLTFGAGSRLTVL.

The CDR3 DNA follows: TGTGCCAGCAGCGAAACGGGGGGCCCGTTTGCTGGCTACACCTTC. This sequence encodes CASSETGGPFAGYTF. The chain employs TRBV9 and TRBJ1-2, with a weak D call TRBD1 (6 bases). Trimming stripped 3 bases from V and 7 bases from J, with 19 bases between. This CDR3 has 15 amino acids. Per the germline V gene, CDR1 is SGDLS and CDR2 is YYNGEE.

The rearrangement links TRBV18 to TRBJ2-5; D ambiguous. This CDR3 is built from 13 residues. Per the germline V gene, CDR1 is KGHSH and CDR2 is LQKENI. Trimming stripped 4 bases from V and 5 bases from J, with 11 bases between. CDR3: CASSRAEEETQYF. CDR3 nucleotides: TGTGCCAGCTCACGGGCCGAGGAGGAGACCCAGTACTTC.

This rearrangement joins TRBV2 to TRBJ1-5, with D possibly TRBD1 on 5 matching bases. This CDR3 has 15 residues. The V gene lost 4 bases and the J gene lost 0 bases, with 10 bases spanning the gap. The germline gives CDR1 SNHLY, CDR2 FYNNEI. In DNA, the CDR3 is TGTGCCAGCAGTGCAGGGCCGTATAGCAATCAGCCCCAGCATTTT. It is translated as CASSAGPYSNQPQHF.

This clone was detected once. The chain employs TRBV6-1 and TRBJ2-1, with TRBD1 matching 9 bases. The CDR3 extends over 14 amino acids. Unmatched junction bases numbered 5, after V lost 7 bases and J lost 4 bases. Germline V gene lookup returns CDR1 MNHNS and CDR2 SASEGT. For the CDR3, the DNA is TGTGCCAGCATTGGGACAGGGTCTTACAATGAGCAGTTCTTC. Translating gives CASIGTGSYNEQFF.

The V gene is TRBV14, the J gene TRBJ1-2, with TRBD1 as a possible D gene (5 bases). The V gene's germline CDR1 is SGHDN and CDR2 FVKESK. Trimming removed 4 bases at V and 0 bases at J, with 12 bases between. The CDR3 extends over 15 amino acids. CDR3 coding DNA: TGTGCCAGCAGCCCACGGGACGGACCTAACTATGGCTACACCTTC. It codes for CASSPRDGPNYGYTF.

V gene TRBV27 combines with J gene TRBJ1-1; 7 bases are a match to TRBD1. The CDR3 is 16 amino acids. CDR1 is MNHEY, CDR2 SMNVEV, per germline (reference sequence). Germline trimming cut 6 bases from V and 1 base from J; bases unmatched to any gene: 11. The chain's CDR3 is CASSRERTGGNTEAFF. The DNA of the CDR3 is TGTGCCAGCAGCCGTGAGAGGACAGGAGGGAACACTGAAGCTTTCTTT.

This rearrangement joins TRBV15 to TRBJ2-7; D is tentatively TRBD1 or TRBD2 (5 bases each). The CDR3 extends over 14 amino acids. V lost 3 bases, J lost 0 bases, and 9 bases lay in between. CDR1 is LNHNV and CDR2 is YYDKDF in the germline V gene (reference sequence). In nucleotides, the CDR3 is TGTGCCACCAGCAGGGGGGAGTACTCCTACGAGCAGTACTTC. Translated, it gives CATSRGEYSYEQYF. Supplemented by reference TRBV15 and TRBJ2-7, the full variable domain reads DAMVIQNPRYQVTQFGKPVTLSCSQTLNHNVMYWYQQKSSQAPKLLFHYYDKDFNNEADTPDNFQSRRPNTSFCFLDIRSPGLGDTAMYLCATSRGEYSYEQYFGPGTRLTVT.

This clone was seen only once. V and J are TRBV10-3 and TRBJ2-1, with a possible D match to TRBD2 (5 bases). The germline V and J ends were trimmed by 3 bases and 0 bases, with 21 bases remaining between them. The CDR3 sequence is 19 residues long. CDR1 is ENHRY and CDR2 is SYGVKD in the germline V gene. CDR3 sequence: CAISEIAPYIPSSYNEQFF. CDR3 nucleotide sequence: TGTGCCATCAGTGAAATAGCGCCCTACATCCCGAGCTCCTACAATGAGCAGTTCTTC.

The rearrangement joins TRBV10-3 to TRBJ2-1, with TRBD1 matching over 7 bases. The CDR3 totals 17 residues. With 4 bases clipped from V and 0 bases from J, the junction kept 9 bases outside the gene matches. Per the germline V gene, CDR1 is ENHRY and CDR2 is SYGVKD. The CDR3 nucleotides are TGTGCCATCAGTGGAAAGGGACAGAGAAGCTCCTACAATGAGCAGTTCTTC. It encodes CAISGKGQRSSYNEQFF.

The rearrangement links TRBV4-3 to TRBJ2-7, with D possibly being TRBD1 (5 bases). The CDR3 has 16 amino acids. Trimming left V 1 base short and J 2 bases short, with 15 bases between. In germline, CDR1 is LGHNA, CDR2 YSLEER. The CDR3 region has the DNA TGCGCCAGCAGCCAAGTGCTCGGACAAATAACCTACGAGCAGTACTTC. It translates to CASSQVLGQITYEQYF.

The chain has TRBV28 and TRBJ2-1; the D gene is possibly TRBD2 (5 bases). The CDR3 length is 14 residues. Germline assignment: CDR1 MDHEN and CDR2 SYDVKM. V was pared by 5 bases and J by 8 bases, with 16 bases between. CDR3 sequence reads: CASSRPGGLDEQFF. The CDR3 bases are TGTGCCAGCAGTCGACCGGGCGGGCTCGATGAGCAGTTCTTC.